A single sample is the source of the 18 T cell receptor beta chains below, sequenced in a study of blood T cell repertoires in COVID-19. The table came from immunoSEQ multiplex PCR; TCRdb's copy has only in-frame clones and leaves some out. Among 150,000 to 200,000 clones, over 75% were seen once, and the ten largest hold approximately 10%. Source material: peripheral blood. All receptors come from a human donor in a cohort sampled during active COVID-19.

This clone was seen just once. Here the CDR3 DNA reads TGTGCCAGCAGTGAGGGAAGGGGGGGTGGCGAGCAGTACTTC. Its translation: CASSEGRGGGEQYF. The J gene is TRBJ2-7, the V gene TRBV6-1; possible D gene TRBD2, 7 bases. CDR3 length equals 14 residues. Germline V lookup: CDR1 MNHNS, CDR2 SASEGT. The V and J ends lost 3 bases and 6 bases respectively, with 15 bases between them.

V is TRBV9 and J is TRBJ1-2; weak D call: TRBD1 (6 bases). This CDR3 region has 15 residues. Trimming took off 0 bases at V and 8 bases at J, with 17 bases between the two ends. Germline V gene sequence: CDR1 SGDLS, CDR2 YYNGEE. For the CDR3, the DNA is TGTGCCAGCAGCGTAGATCGGGGGGCCGTGAGAGGCTACACCTTC. Its translation: CASSVDRGAVRGYTF.

This rearrangement joins TRBV6-6 to TRBJ2-6; possible D gene TRBD1, 5 bases. Germline values: CDR1 MNHNY, CDR2 SVGAGI (reference sequence). V was cut by 7 bases and J by 3 bases, with 13 bases left in between. CDR3 length: 15 amino acids. Here the CDR3 DNA reads TGTGCCAGCATCTTAAGGGGCATTGGGGCCAACGTCCTGACTTTC. Amino acid sequence: CASILRGIGANVLTF.

J is TRBJ2-7 and V is TRBV4-3; TRBD2 aligns across 8 bases. J gave up 0 bases and V 3 bases, and 4 bases lay outside the gene matches. The V gene's germline CDR1 is LGHNA and CDR2 YSLEER. This CDR3 contains 15 residues. CDR3 region: CASSHRGGGSYEQYF. The CDR3 nucleotides read TGCGCCAGCAGCCACCGGGGGGGAGGCTCCTACGAGCAGTACTTC.

This clone showed up many times. The chain has TRBV7-2 and TRBJ2-7, with 10 bases that match TRBD2. J gave up 10 bases and V 4 bases, and 16 bases lay outside the gene matches. Germline V lookup: CDR1 SGHTA, CDR2 FQGNSA. The CDR3 runs 16 residues. This chain's CDR3 is CASSWLQASGGHGQYF. The DNA of the CDR3 is TGTGCCAGCAGCTGGCTCCAGGCTAGCGGGGGTCACGGACAGTACTTC.

In its sample, this clone was seen a few times. This chain uses TRBV28 with TRBJ1-5; weak D call: TRBD1 (6 bases). Trimming left V 6 bases short and J 2 bases short, with 14 bases between. Germline assignment: CDR1 MDHEN and CDR2 SYDVKM. CDR3 length: 15 amino acids. CDR3 amino acids: CASRSRGSGNQPQHF. The DNA of the CDR3 is TGTGCCAGCAGGTCGAGGGGGTCGGGCAATCAGCCCCAGCATTTT.

The V gene is TRBV7-3, the J gene TRBJ2-1; 11 nucleotides align to TRBD2. With V trimmed by 2 bases and J by 7 bases, 7 bases remained unmatched. Germline V gene sequence: CDR1 SGHTA, CDR2 FQGTGA. This CDR3 is built from 16 residues. This CDR3 is CASSLFIAGGQNEQFF. For the CDR3, the DNA is TGTGCCAGCAGCTTATTTATAGCGGGAGGGCAGAATGAGCAGTTCTTC.

The genes are TRBV18 and TRBJ2-2; TRBD1 might be the D (5 bases). The CDR3 totals 13 residues. The ends were cut back, 1 base at V and 7 bases at J, with 7 bases in the middle. The V gene's germline CDR1 is KGHSH and CDR2 LQKENI. CDR3 amino acids: CASSPQGYGELFF. For the CDR3, the DNA is TGTGCCAGCTCACCACAGGGGTACGGGGAGCTGTTTTTT.

The rearrangement uses TRBV5-5 and TRBJ1-5; 7 nucleotides match TRBD1. The CDR3 covers 15 residues. The germline CDR1 and CDR2 sequences are SGHKS and YYEKEE (reference sequence). V shed 0 bases and J 3 bases; nucleotides not matched to a gene: 3. The CDR3 loop reads CASSLEGGLNQPQHF. Here the CDR3 DNA reads TGTGCCAGCAGCTTGGAAGGGGGCCTCAATCAGCCCCAGCATTTT.

The J gene is TRBJ2-5, the V gene TRBV6-5; 11 positions match TRBD2. The CDR3 runs to 14 residues. Trimming took 8 bases from V and 1 from J; bases not matched to a gene: 3. The germline gives CDR1 MNHEY, CDR2 SVGAGI. This CDR3 reads CASGLAGGQETQYF. The CDR3 DNA reads as TGTGCCAGCGGGCTAGCGGGGGGCCAAGAGACCCAGTACTTC.

This clone has a handful of counts. V is TRBV5-5 and J is TRBJ2-2; D is unresolved. Trimming removed 0 bases from V and 2 bases from J, with 5 bases in between. This CDR3 is built from 14 residues. Germline values: CDR1 SGHKS, CDR2 YYEKEE (reference sequence). CDR3: CASSLASNTGELFF. In DNA, the CDR3 is TGTGCCAGCAGCTTGGCGTCCAACACCGGGGAGCTGTTTTTT.

The chain joins TRBV19 to TRBJ2-2, with a tentative D call TRBD2 (5 bases). CDR3 size: 14 residues. The V gene's germline CDR1 is LNHDA and CDR2 SQIVND (reference sequence). The V and J ends lost 3 bases and 6 bases respectively, with 11 bases between them. This CDR3 reads CASSIRGPAGELFF. The CDR3 DNA is TGTGCCAGTAGTATCCGGGGTCCTGCCGGGGAGCTGTTTTTT.

The chain uses TRBV7-2 and TRBJ2-5, with D possibly TRBD2 on 5 matching bases. CDR3 size: 15 residues. Trimming cost V 1 base and J 3 bases, with 12 bases left between them. CDR1 and CDR2 (germline): SGHTA, FQGNSA. CDR3 coding DNA: TGTGCCAGCAGCTTAGAAGGAGCGGCAAAAGAGACCCAGTACTTC. It specifies CASSLEGAAKETQYF.

This clone was picked up many times. The V gene is TRBV15, the J gene TRBJ2-1; 7 bases are shared with TRBD1. Losses at the gene ends were 9 bases for V and 4 bases for J; bases not matched to a gene: 6. CDR1 and CDR2 (germline): LNHNV, YYDKDF (reference sequence). The CDR3 spans 13 residues. CDR3 in amino acids: CATERDRYNEQFF. The CDR3 bases are TGTGCCACAGAAAGGGACAGATACAATGAGCAGTTCTTC.

The rearrangement links TRBV15 to TRBJ1-1; D not certain. The V gene's germline CDR1 is LNHNV and CDR2 YYDKDF (reference sequence). The V end was cut by 1 base, the J end by 1 base, with 10 bases between. This CDR3 has 15 residues. CDR3 region: CATSRGEGWNTEAFF. The CDR3 nucleotides are TGTGCCACCAGCAGAGGGGAGGGATGGAACACTGAAGCTTTCTTT.

The gene calls are TRBV10-2 and TRBJ2-7, with TRBD2 identical over 8 bases. Trimming cost V 2 bases and J 2 bases; bases outside gene matches: 2. The germline CDR1 and CDR2 sequences are WSHSY and SAAADI. This CDR3 has 14 amino acids. CDR3 sequence: CASSEISGTYEQYF. CDR3 coding DNA: TGCGCCAGCAGTGAGATTAGCGGGACCTACGAGCAGTACTTC.

J is TRBJ1-1 and V is TRBV10-3; unclear D gene. In germline, CDR1 is ENHRY, CDR2 SYGVKD. This CDR3 has 16 amino acids. V gave up 3 bases and J gave up 1 base, with 15 bases separating them. The CDR3 here is CAISESGVRGNTEAFF. CDR3 nucleotides: TGTGCCATCAGTGAAAGTGGAGTCCGAGGGAACACTGAAGCTTTCTTT.

The chain joins TRBV10-1 to TRBJ2-2, with D possibly matching TRBD2 (5 bases). V lost 5 bases to trimming and J lost 4 bases, with 11 bases between them. CDR1 WNHNN and CDR2 SYGVQD come from the germline V gene (reference sequence). This CDR3 has 14 amino acids. For the CDR3, the DNA is TGCGCCAGCAGTTCCCTAGGGAGCACCGGGGAGCTGTTTTTT. It translates to CASSSLGSTGELFF.